The 5 T cell receptor beta chains reported below all come from one sample, sequenced in a study of blood T cell repertoires in COVID-19. Sequencing used immunoSEQ multiplex PCR; TCRdb keeps in-frame clones, though not all of them. The repertoire holds 200,000 to 250,000 clones, 80% to 85% seen once, with roughly 20% in the top ten. Sample: peripheral blood. These receptor sequences come from a woman at least 80 years old with active or convalescent COVID-19.

The chain joins TRBV3-1 (or the pseudogene TRBV3-2) to TRBJ2-7; 7 bases are shared with TRBD1. The CDR3 totals 13 residues. Unmatched junction bases numbered 5, after V lost 6 bases and J lost 3 bases. CDR1 is LGHDT and CDR2 is YNNKEL in the germline V gene (reference sequence). In DNA form, the CDR3 reads TGTGCCAGCAGACGGGGACAGCTCTACGAGCAGTACTTC. This sequence encodes CASRRGQLYEQYF.

This sequence joins TRBV14 and TRBJ2-3; no reliable D call. This CDR3 contains 14 residues. Germline V gene sequence: CDR1 SGHDN, CDR2 FVKESK. V lost 1 base to trimming and J lost 4 bases, with 9 bases between them. CDR3 coding DNA: TGTGCCAGCAGCCAAGCCACTCGAGCAGATACGCAGTATTTT. Its protein product is CASSQATRADTQYF.

This clone occurred many times. The CDR3 reads CASSLGTSGRNTIYF. For the CDR3, the DNA is TGTGCCAGCAGCCTCGGGACATCAGGAAGAAACACCATATATTTT. The chain joins TRBV6-2 or TRBV6-3 to TRBJ1-3; D perhaps matches TRBD1 (6 bases). This CDR3 has 15 amino acids. Trimming took off 6 bases at V and 5 bases at J, with 17 bases between the two ends. Germline lookup yields CDR1 MNHEY and CDR2 SVGEGT.

The chain uses TRBV5-1 and TRBJ2-4, with TRBD1 identical over 7 bases. With V trimmed by 4 bases and J by 0 bases, 7 bases remained unmatched. Germline V gene data show CDR1 as SGHRS and CDR2 as YFSETQ. The CDR3 runs 16 residues. CDR3 protein: CASSPSTGLAKNIQYF. CDR3 in DNA: TGCGCCAGCAGCCCGTCGACAGGGTTAGCCAAAAACATTCAGTACTTC.

The chain links TRBV20-1 to TRBJ1-1; no clear D. CDR1 DFQATT and CDR2 SNEGSKA come from the germline V gene (reference sequence). Trimming removed 3 bases from V and 2 bases from J, with 10 bases in between. The CDR3 totals 13 residues. In nucleotides, the CDR3 is TGCAGTGCTAGTAGTCAGATAAACACTGAAGCTTTCTTT. It encodes CSASSQINTEAFF.